This T cell receptor beta chain was sequenced for a study of response to subunit inactivated influenza vaccine. Study results and caveats: The authors offered the suggestion that each seasonal influenza vaccination recruits few new T cells.

This CDR3 spans 16 amino acids. V shed 0 bases, J shed 5 bases, and the junction held 4 bases outside the gene matches. Germline CDR1 reads MNHEY; CDR2 reads SVGAGI. TCRdb called the RT-PCR reads again in MiXCR, with one record for every CDR3 protein. The table shows hundreds of thousands of distinct CDR3 sequences, with roughly 14% occurring only once. There are a few counts of this clonotype. Its antigen is undetermined. The source material was PBMCs from blood, sampled about 11 days after vaccination. This TCR was sampled from a man aged 45-65 years who received an inactivated influenza vaccine. The genes are TRBV6-5 and TRBJ2-1; 10 nucleotides match TRBD2. The DNA for the CDR3 is TGTGCCAGCAGTTACTCGGGGACTAGCGTCGACAATGAGCAGTTCTTC. It yields the protein CASSYSGTSVDNEQFF.